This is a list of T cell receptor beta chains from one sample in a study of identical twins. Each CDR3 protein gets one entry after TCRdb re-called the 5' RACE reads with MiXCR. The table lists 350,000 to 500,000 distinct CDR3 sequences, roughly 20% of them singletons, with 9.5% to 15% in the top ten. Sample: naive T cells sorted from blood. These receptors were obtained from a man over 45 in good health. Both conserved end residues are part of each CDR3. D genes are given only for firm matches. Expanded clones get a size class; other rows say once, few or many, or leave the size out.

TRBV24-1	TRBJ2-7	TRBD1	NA	TGTGCCACCAGTCCGGACAGGGCCCCCTACGAGCAGTACTTC	CATSPDRAPYEQYF
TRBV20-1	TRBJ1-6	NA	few	TGCAGTGCTAGAGATGCCAGATACAATAATTCACCCCTCCACTTT	CSARDARYNNSPLHF
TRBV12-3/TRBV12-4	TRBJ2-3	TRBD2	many	TGTGCCAGCAGTTTAAGGGGACTAGCGGGGGGCCCGAGCACAGATACGCAGTATTTT	CASSLRGLAGGPSTDTQYF
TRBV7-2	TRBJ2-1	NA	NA	TGTGCCAGCAGCTTAGCCCCCAATACGGATAGTGAGCAGTTCTTC	CASSLAPNTDSEQFF
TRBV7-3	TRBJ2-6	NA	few	TGTGCCAGCAGCCGGGACGGAACTTTCTCTGGGGCCAACGTCCTGACTTTC	CASSRDGTFSGANVLTF
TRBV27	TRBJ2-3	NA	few	TGTGCCAGCAGCTGGGCGGGACACTTCACAGATACGCAGTATTTT	CASSWAGHFTDTQYF
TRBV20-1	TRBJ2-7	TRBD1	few	TGCAGTGCTAGAGACCTCCTCCGGGACAGGAGCTACGAGCAGTACTTC	CSARDLLRDRSYEQYF
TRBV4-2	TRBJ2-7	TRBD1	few	TGTGCCAGCAGCCAAGAGGGACAGAGCTCCTACGAGCAGTACTTC	CASSQEGQSSYEQYF
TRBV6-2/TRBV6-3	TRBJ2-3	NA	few	TGTGCCAGCAGTTACACCTCCCGGGGGACGCAGTATTTT	CASSYTSRGTQYF
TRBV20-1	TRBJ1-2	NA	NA	TGCAGTGCTAGCGCTATGACAGCCCCCTATGGCTACACCTTC	CSASAMTAPYGYTF
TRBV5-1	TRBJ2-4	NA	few	TGCGCCAGCAGCTTGGCCGCCAAAAACATTCAGTACTTC	CASSLAAKNIQYF
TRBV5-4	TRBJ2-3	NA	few	TGTGCCAGCAGCGCCGGGACCAATCCAGATACGCAGTATTTT	CASSAGTNPDTQYF
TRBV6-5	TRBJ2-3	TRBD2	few	TGTGCCAGCAGTTACTCGACTAGCGGGGGGCCGCATACGCAGTATTTT	CASSYSTSGGPHTQYF
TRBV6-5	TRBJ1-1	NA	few	TGTGCCAGCAGTTACCTTACACAGGGGAACACTGAAGCTTTCTTT	CASSYLTQGNTEAFF
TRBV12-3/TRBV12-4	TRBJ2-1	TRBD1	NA	TGTGCCAGCAGTGGGGACAGGGTAAATGAGCAGTTCTTC	CASSGDRVNEQFF
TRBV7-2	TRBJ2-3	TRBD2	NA	TGTGCCAGCAGCCCTCGAGCGGGGGGGGTGGCAGATACGCAGTATTTT	CASSPRAGGVADTQYF
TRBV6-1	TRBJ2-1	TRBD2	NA	TGTGCCAGCAGACCGGGACTACGGCAGTCGGTCAATGAGCAGTTCTTC	CASRPGLRQSVNEQFF
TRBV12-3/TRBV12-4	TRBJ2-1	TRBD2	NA	TGTGCCAGCAGGCCGACTAGCGGGACGGTAGGGGGCGAGCAGTTCTTC	CASRPTSGTVGGEQFF
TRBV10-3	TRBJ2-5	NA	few	TGTGCCATCAGTGACGGGGTAGAGCAGGAGACCCAGTACTTC	CAISDGVEQETQYF
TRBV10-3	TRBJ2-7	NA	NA	TGTGCCATCAGTGTGGACGGTGGTTCCTACGAGCAGTACTTC	CAISVDGGSYEQYF
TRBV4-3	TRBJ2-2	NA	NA	TGCGCCAGCAGCCAAGCGGTAATACTCACTTCGAACACCGGGGAGCTGTTTTTT	CASSQAVILTSNTGELFF
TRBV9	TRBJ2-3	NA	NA	TGTGCCAGCAGCCCCAGGGCATCGGGAGTGCCAGATACGCAGTATTTT	CASSPRASGVPDTQYF
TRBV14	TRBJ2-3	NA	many	TGTGCCAGCAGCCAAGTTAGTACAGATACGCAGTATTTT	CASSQVSTDTQYF
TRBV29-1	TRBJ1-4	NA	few	TGCAGCGTATCTAGGCGGCTTAATGAAAAACTGTTTTTT	CSVSRRLNEKLFF
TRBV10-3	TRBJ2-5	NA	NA	TGTGCCATCAGTGGGGGCGTCCAAGAGACCCAGTACTTC	CAISGGVQETQYF
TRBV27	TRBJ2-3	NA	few	TGTGCCAGCAGTTTATCGGTGGGGAGCACAGATACGCAGTATTTT	CASSLSVGSTDTQYF
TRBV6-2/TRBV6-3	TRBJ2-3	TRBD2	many	TGTGCCAGCTCCCGGCTAGCGGGGGATTCGTCCCCCCGCACAGATACGCAGTATTTT	CASSRLAGDSSPRTDTQYF
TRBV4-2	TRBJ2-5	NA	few	TGTGCCAGCAGCCAAGATGAGGGTAGAAGGGAGACCCAGTACTTC	CASSQDEGRRETQYF
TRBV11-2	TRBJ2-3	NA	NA	TGTGCCAGCAGCTTAGATCCCAACAGGGGAGGTACGCAGTATTTT	CASSLDPNRGGTQYF
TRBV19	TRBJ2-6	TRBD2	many	TGTGCCAGTAGAGTTACGGGTTTTGGGGGGGCTGGGGCCAACGTCCTGACTTTC	CASRVTGFGGAGANVLTF
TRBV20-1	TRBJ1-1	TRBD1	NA	TGCAGTGCTAGAGATGGGACAGAGAACACTGAAGCTTTCTTT	CSARDGTENTEAFF
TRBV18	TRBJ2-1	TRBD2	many	TGTGCCAGCTCACATGGACTAGCGGGAGGGCCCTCCCTCAATGAGCAGTTCTTC	CASSHGLAGGPSLNEQFF
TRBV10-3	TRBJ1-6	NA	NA	TGTGCCATCAGTGAGTCTACAGGGAGAAATTCACCCCTCCACTTT	CAISESTGRNSPLHF
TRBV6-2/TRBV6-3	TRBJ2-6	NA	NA	TGTGCCAGCAGTTACTCGCAAACAGGGTCCGGCCCTGGGGCCAACGTCCTGACTTTC	CASSYSQTGSGPGANVLTF
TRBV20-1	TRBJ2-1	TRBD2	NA	TGCAGTGCTAGAGATTTAAGGGCTAGCGGGAGCTCCTACAATGAGCAGTTCTTC	CSARDLRASGSSYNEQFF
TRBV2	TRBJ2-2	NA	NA	TGTGCCAGCAGACACCGGGACTCGAACACCGGGGAGCTGTTTTTT	CASRHRDSNTGELFF
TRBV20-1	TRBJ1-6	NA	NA	TGCAGTGCTAGAGCGAAGTTGGCCCAGGGGCATTCACCCCTCCACTTT	CSARAKLAQGHSPLHF
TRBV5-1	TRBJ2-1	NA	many	TGCGCCAGCAGCCATCGGGACTCCTCTCGGAATGAGCAGTTCTTC	CASSHRDSSRNEQFF
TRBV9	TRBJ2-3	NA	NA	TGTGCCAGCAGCGTAGAAGAGCGGGCAGATACGCAGTATTTT	CASSVEERADTQYF
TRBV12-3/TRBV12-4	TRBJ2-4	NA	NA	TGTGCCAGCAGCTTCAGAGGGCTAGCCAAAAACATTCAGTACTTC	CASSFRGLAKNIQYF
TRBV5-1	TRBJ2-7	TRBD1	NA	TGCGCCAGCAGCTTGGCCAGGGGACAGGGTGGATTGGGAGGCGAGCAGTACTTC	CASSLARGQGGLGGEQYF
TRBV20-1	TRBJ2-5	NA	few	TGCAGTGCTAGCCCGGACTCGGCCGTTCAAGAGACCCAGTACTTC	CSASPDSAVQETQYF
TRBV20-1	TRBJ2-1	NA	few	TGCAGTGCTAGACCCCGGGGGACAGTTTACAATGAGCAGTTCTTC	CSARPRGTVYNEQFF
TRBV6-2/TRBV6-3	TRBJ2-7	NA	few	TGTGCCAGCCAAGACCCTTTCTACGAGCAGTACTTC	CASQDPFYEQYF
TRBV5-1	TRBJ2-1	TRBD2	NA	TGCGCCAGCAGTCCACGGGGAGGGATTTCCTCCTACAATGAGCAGTTCTTC	CASSPRGGISSYNEQFF
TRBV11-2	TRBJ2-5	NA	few	TGTGCCAGCAGCTTGCTGGCGGGGCGAGAGACCCAGTACTTC	CASSLLAGRETQYF
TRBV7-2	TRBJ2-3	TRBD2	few	TGTGCCAGCAGCCCGAGGACTAGTAATTACGGGCAGTATTTT	CASSPRTSNYGQYF
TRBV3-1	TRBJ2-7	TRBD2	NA	TGTGCCAGCAGCCAAGTGGGCTACGGGAGGACCGCCTACGAGCAGTACTTC	CASSQVGYGRTAYEQYF